This T cell receptor (beta chain) stems from a study of technical replicates of blood from four donors. V was pared by 5 bases and J by 4 bases, with 7 bases of the junction left unmatched. The CDR3 spans 15 residues. Germline CDR1 is MNHEY and CDR2 is SMNVEV (reference sequence). Measured with immunoSEQ multiplex PCR; TCRdb has only the in-frame clones, and not every one. The sample has some 64,000 clones, 92% seen once. The rearrangement uses TRBV27 and TRBJ1-5, with TRBD1 identical over 8 bases. Sequenced sample: PBMCs. The TCR originated in a human donor in good health. Some clones in this sample may be carry-over from other donors' samples. The DNA for the CDR3 is TGTGCCAGCAGTCCGCGGACAGGGATAAATCAGCCCCAGCATTTT. It codes for CASSPRTGINQPQHF.